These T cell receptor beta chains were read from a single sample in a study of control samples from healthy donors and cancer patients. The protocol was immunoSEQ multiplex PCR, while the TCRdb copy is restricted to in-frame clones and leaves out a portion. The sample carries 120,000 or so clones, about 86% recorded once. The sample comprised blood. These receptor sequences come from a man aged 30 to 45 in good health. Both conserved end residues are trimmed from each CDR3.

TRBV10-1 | ASSGQENTEAF
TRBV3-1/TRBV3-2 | ASSQAQWGDYVSREQY
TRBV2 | ASSPGRRNQPQH
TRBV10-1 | AHRGAGPSDTQY
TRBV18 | ASSPRTETQY
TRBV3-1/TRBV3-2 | ASSQRGQGAYGYT
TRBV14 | ASSQRVSSHEGAEAF
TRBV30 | AWSVLGAGELF
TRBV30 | AWSVARGNGYT
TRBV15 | ATSRDAGLTEAF
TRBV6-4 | ASPFSPSPLH
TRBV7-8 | ASSLALQGHEQY
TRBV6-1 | ASSEPGGSNEKLF
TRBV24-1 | ATSDFGQGAQDEQF
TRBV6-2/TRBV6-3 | ASSYYREETQY
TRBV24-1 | ATSDPQGDERGYT
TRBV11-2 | ASSLSPLGGTDTQY
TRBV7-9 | ASSLTSSYNEQF
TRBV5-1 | ASSEGSGGDYTGANVLT
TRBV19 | ASSIGHLNTEAF
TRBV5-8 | ASSFGGSYEQY
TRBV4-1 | ASSQDLKRGNTEAF
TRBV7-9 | ASSLSGPLDTQY
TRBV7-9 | ASSLAGGKETQY
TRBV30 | AWSVSRNGYT